The present entry profiles one TCR beta chain with its context. The antigen is not known. This entry comes from a study of cytomegalovirus exposure and HLA in healthy donors. Study summary: One earlier analysis, a look at 200 million or so T cells, found roughly 120 million unique TCR beta sequences.

Findings and caveats of the study: Researchers reported that a few CMV-associated chains were confirmed in vitro as CMV antigen-specific. Upon later analysis, TCR association rates were observed to vary by HLA locus, being highest for DRB1 and lowest for HLA-C. Rare TCR sequences dominated, though some public TCRs recurred in many donors.

The study ran its PCR with 60 Vbeta and 13 Jbeta primers. The assay was immunoSEQ multiplex PCR, and TCRdb's table has in-frame clones only and misses some. The table shows 70,000 to 90,000 clones, with more than 60% occurring only once. The CDR3 totals 15 residues. The V and J ends lost 3 bases and 9 bases, in that order; junction bases with no gene match: 9. Germline lookup yields CDR1 SGDLS and CDR2 YYNGEE. The sequence came from a male donor in good health and CMV-seropositive. The chain employs TRBV9 and TRBJ2-1; TRBD2 matches 10 bases. The sample consisted of PBMCs. For the CDR3, the DNA is TGTGCCAGCAGCGCCGGACTAGCGGCCGCTCCTGAGCAGTTCTTC. This gives the protein CASSAGLAAAPEQFF.